The 7 T cell receptor beta chains below come from one sample, sequenced in a study of cytomegalovirus exposure and HLA in healthy donors (dated by TCRdb to the late 2010s). Libraries were constructed by the immunoSEQ multiplex PCR assay. A mixture of 60 forward primers for TCR Vbeta segments and 13 reverse primers for TCR Jbeta segments was used in the multiplex PCR. TCRdb obtained this table from immuneACCESS and retained in-frame rearrangements with V and J assigned. These tables miss some clones; where compared with another copy, unresolved V genes account for less than half of the shortfall, and the remainder is unexplained. This sample lists roughly 130,000 clones; 80% were detected once. Approximately 1% of the sample lies in the top ten. The material sequenced was PBMCs. The receptors shown here come from a human donor in good health.

The rearrangement uses TRBV19 and TRBJ2-3, with 7 bases that match TRBD2. Germline values: CDR1 LNHDA, CDR2 SQIVND (reference sequence). The J segment lost 3 bases and the V segment lost 6 bases, leaving 12 bases of the junction unmatched. The CDR3 extends over 16 amino acids. The CDR3 DNA sequence: TGTGCCAGTAGGCCCAACGAGCGGGGATTTACAGATACGCAGTATTTT. This encodes CASRPNERGFTDTQYF. Combining the CDR3 with reference TRBV19 and TRBJ2-3 gives the whole variable domain DGGITQSPKYLFRKEGQNVTLSCEQNLNHDAMYWYRQDPGQGLRLIYYSQIVNDFQKGDIAEGYSVSREKKESFPLTVTSAQKNPTAFYLCASRPNERGFTDTQYFGPGTRLTVL.

CDR3 residues: CASRRGGENTEAFF. The CDR3 DNA reads TGTGCCAGCCGGCGGGGGGGAGAGAACACTGAAGCTTTCTTT. This chain links TRBV11-2 with TRBJ1-1; D may be TRBD1 (5 bases). V shed 8 bases and J shed 1 base, with 14 bases lying between them. The V gene's germline CDR1 is SGHAT and CDR2 FQNNGV. The CDR3 spans 14 residues. The entire variable domain, with the rest obtained from reference TRBV11-2 and TRBJ1-1, is as follows: EAGVAQSPRYKIIEKRQSVAFWCNPISGHATLYWYQQILGQGPKLLIQFQNNGVVDDSQLPKDRFSAERLKGVDSTLKIQPAKLEDSAVYLCASRRGGENTEAFFGQGTRLTVV.

V is TRBV7-9 and J is TRBJ1-6; D ambiguous. Germline CDR1 is SEHNR and CDR2 is FQNEAQ (reference sequence). Trimming stripped 5 bases from V and 3 bases from J, with 14 bases between. This CDR3 region has 16 residues. The CDR3 DNA follows: TGTGCCAGCAGCGACTCGACGACGGTCTATAATTCACCCCTCCACTTT. Residues: CASSDSTTVYNSPLHF.

This clone was detected only once. The V and J genes are TRBV7-9 and TRBJ2-7; maybe TRBD2 (6 bases). Germline values: CDR1 SEHNR, CDR2 FQNEAQ (reference sequence). The V end lost 6 bases, the J end lost 6 bases, and 12 bases lay between the germline ends. There are 12 residues in the CDR3. The CDR3 loop is CASRSGVGEQYF. CDR3 coding DNA: TGTGCCAGCAGATCGGGGGTGGGCGAGCAGTACTTC.

The rearrangement uses TRBV19 and TRBJ2-5; no clear D gene. Germline-derived CDR1 and CDR2 are LNHDA and SQIVND (reference sequence). This CDR3 has 13 residues. V shed 5 bases and J shed 2 bases, with 9 bases lying between them. The chain's CDR3 is CASSWQIQETQYF. The CDR3 DNA sequence: TGTGCCAGTAGTTGGCAGATACAAGAGACCCAGTACTTC.

The V gene is TRBV4-1, the J gene TRBJ2-5; D not certain. Germline V gene lookup returns CDR1 MGHRA and CDR2 YSYEKL. The CDR3 totals 10 residues. The ends were cut back, 8 bases at V and 5 bases at J, with 6 bases in the middle. CDR3: CASAAETQYF. DNA of the CDR3: TGCGCCAGCGCAGCGGAGACCCAGTACTTC.

The chain carries TRBV4-2 and TRBJ2-5; 9 bases line up with TRBD2. The J call may be incorrect, as the DNA end agrees better with TRBJ2-7. Germline values: CDR1 LGHNA, CDR2 YNFKEQ. The CDR3 covers 16 residues. The CDR3 reads CASSQELRGGASEQYF. For the CDR3, the DNA is TGTGCCAGCAGCCAAGAACTGCGCGGGGGGGCCTCCGAGCAGTACTTC.